Below, 7 T cell receptor beta chains from the same sample are listed, as sequenced in a study of cytomegalovirus exposure and HLA in healthy donors. PCR amplification relied on 60 Vbeta primers (plus 13 Jbeta primers). Repertoires were generated with immunoSEQ multiplex PCR, while TCRdb's copy carries only in-frame clones and drops some. The data hold roughly 160,000 clones, with 80% observed a single time. Specimen: PBMCs. The receptors stem from a man aged 25 to 40 in good health and CMV-seronegative.

This chain connects TRBV5-1 to TRBJ2-7; 8 bases match TRBD1. V shed 3 bases, J shed 3 bases, and the junction held 5 bases outside the gene matches. CDR1 SGHRS and CDR2 YFSETQ come from the germline V gene. CDR3 length equals 14 residues. The CDR3 is CASSSQGAGYEQYF. CDR3 sequence (DNA): TGCGCCAGCAGCTCCCAGGGGGCCGGCTACGAGCAGTACTTC.

V is TRBV4-3 and J is TRBJ2-1, with TRBD2 matching 9 bases. CDR1 and CDR2 from the germline V gene are LGHNA and YSLEER. The length of the CDR3 is 15 residues. J was trimmed by 3 bases and V by 4 bases; bases with no gene match: 4. The CDR3 DNA reads TGCGCCAGCAGCCTTCGACTAGCGGACTACAATGAGCAGTTCTTC. Its translation: CASSLRLADYNEQFF.

The chain joins TRBV28 to TRBJ1-5; a weak D match, TRBD1 (5 bases). The CDR3 contains 15 residues. Germline CDR1 and CDR2: MDHEN and SYDVKM. Deletions cut 2 bases from V and 4 bases from J, with 12 bases between. The CDR3 DNA sequence: TGTGCCAGCAGTTTAGGCCGACAGAAAAATCAGCCCCAGCATTTT. Its protein is CASSLGRQKNQPQHF.

The chain recombines TRBV15 with TRBJ1-5; no reliable D call. This CDR3 contains 16 residues. The germline V gene has CDR1 LNHNV and CDR2 YYDKDF (reference sequence). V lost 0 bases and J lost 0, with 9 bases in between. This CDR3 is CATSRDRGVSNQPQHF. CDR3 bases: TGTGCCACCAGCAGAGATCGAGGCGTTAGCAATCAGCCCCAGCATTTT.

The chain joins TRBV11-1 to TRBJ2-2; 7 bases map to TRBD2. The CDR3 consists of 12 residues. After removal of 4 bases from V and 9 bases from J, the junction contained 2 bases not matched to a gene. Per germline, CDR1 SGHAT and CDR2 FQDESV (reference sequence). CDR3 sequence reads: CASSWGLRELFF. Written as DNA, the CDR3 is TGTGCCAGCAGCTGGGGACTACGGGAGCTGTTTTTT.

The CDR3 nucleotides are TGTGCCTGGCGGGACAGGGGTCTGGAAGAGCAGTACTTC. As protein: CAWRDRGLEEQYF. This chain uses TRBV30 with TRBJ2-5, with TRBD1 matching over 10 bases. This CDR3 has 13 residues. Germline assignment: CDR1 GTSNPN and CDR2 SVGIG (reference sequence). J was trimmed by 11 bases and V by 5 bases; bases with no gene match: 11.

The rearrangement uses TRBV4-2 and TRBJ2-7; maybe TRBD1 (5 bases). V was clipped by 0 bases and J by 5 bases, with 11 bases between them. Germline-derived CDR1 and CDR2 are LGHNA and YNFKEQ. The CDR3 has 14 amino acids. CDR3 sequence: CASSQEWSRDEQYF. CDR3 coding DNA: TGTGCCAGCAGCCAAGAGTGGAGCAGGGACGAGCAGTACTTC.